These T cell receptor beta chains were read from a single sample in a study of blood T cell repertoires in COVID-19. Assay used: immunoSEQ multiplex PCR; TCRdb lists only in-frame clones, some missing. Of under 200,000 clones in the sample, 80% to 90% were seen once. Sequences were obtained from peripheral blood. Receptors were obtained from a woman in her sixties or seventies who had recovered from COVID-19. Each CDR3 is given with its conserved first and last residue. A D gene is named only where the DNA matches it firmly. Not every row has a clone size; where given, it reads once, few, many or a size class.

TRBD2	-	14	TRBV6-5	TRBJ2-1	TGTGCCAGCACCCCAGGGACTAGCGGGAGGCCGCGGTTCTTC	CASTPGTSGRPRFF
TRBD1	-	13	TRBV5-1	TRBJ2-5	TGCGCCAGCAGCCCGAAGGGGGCAGAGACCCAGTACTTC	CASSPKGAETQYF
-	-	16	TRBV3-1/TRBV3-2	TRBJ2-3	TGTGCCAGCAGCCAAGCCCGGACAGGAGGGGCAGATACGCAGTATTTT	CASSQARTGGADTQYF
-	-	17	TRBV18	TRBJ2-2	TGTGCCAGCTCACCGCCCCAGGGCGGGGGCCACACCGGGGAGCTGTTTTTT	CASSPPQGGGHTGELFF
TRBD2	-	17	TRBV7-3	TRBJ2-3	TGTGCCAGCAGCTTAAATCGCCTAGCGGGGGACACAGATACGCAGTATTTT	CASSLNRLAGDTDTQYF
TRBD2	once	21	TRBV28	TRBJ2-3	TGTGCCAGCAGTTTATCACCCTCGGGACTAGCGGGAGGACGGGTCACAGATACGCAGTATTTT	CASSLSPSGLAGGRVTDTQYF
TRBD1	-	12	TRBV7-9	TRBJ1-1	TGTGCCAGCAGCCATCGACAGGGTGACGCTTTCTTT	CASSHRQGDAFF
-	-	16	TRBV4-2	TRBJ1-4	TGTGCCAGCAGCCACCCCCCAGGGGCAACTAATGAAAAACTGTTTTTT	CASSHPPGATNEKLFF
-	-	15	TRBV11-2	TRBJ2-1	TGTGCCAGCAGCCCCATGCGCGGGCCCTACAATGAGCAGTTCTTC	CASSPMRGPYNEQFF
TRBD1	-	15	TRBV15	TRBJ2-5	TGTGCCACCAGCAGACGACAGGGGGCACGGGAGACCCAGTACTTC	CATSRRQGARETQYF
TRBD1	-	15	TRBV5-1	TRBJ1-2	TGCGCCAGCAGCTGGACCCCCGGGACAGGGGATGGCTACACCTTC	CASSWTPGTGDGYTF
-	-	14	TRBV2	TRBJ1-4	TGTGCCAGCGTGAGGACAGCCAGTAATGAAAAACTGTTTTTT	CASVRTASNEKLFF
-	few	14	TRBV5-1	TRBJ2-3	TGCGCCAGCAGCTGGGGGACTAGCACAGATACGCAGTATTTT	CASSWGTSTDTQYF
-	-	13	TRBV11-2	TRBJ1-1	TGTGCCAGCAGCTTAGCGGGGGGGACTGAAGCTTTCTTT	CASSLAGGTEAFF
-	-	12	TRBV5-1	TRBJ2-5	TGCGCCAGCAGCTTGGTCCGGGAGACCCAGTACTTC	CASSLVRETQYF
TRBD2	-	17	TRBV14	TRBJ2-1	TGTGCCAGCAGCCATTTGGCTAGCGGGGGTTCCTACAATGAGCAGTTCTTC	CASSHLASGGSYNEQFF
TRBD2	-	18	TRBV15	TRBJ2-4	TGTGCCACCAGCCGAAAGCCAGGGACTACTCTGGCCAAAAACATTCAGTACTTC	CATSRKPGTTLAKNIQYF
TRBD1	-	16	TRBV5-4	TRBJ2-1	TGTGCCAGCAGCTTGGGCGGACAGGGGGGAGGTAATGAGCAGTTCTTC	CASSLGGQGGGNEQFF
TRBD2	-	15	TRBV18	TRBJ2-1	TGTGCCAGCTCACCCCGACTAGCGAGGGACAATGAGCAGTTCTTC	CASSPRLARDNEQFF
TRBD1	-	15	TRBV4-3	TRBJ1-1	TGCGCCAGCAGCCAATTCAACAGGGGGCCCACTGAAGCTTTCTTT	CASSQFNRGPTEAFF
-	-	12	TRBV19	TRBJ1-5	TGTGCCAGCAGAGGGGGGGATCAGCCCCAGCATTTT	CASRGGDQPQHF
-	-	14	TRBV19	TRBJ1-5	TGTGCCAGTAGCCGGACAGCGACCCGACCGTCCCAGCATTTT	CASSRTATRPSQHF
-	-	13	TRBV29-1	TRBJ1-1	TGCAGCGTTGGGTGGAGGGGAGGCACTGAAGCTTTCTTT	CSVGWRGGTEAFF
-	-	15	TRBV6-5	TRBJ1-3	TGTGCCAGCGGGAGGGCGGGAGCCTCTGGAAACACCATATATTTT	CASGRAGASGNTIYF
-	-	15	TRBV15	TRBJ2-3	TGTGCCACCAGCACTTTGGGGGAGGGCACAGATACGCAGTATTTT	CATSTLGEGTDTQYF
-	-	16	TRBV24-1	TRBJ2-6	TGTGCCACCAGTGCCCTTGGGGCCGCTGGGGCCAACGTCCTGACTTTC	CATSALGAAGANVLTF
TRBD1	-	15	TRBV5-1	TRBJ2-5	TGCGCCAGCAGCCTGGGACAGGGGGCTGGAGAGACCCAGTACTTC	CASSLGQGAGETQYF